Below, 27 T cell receptor beta chains from the same sample are listed, as sequenced in a study of cytomegalovirus exposure and HLA in healthy donors. The PCR made use of 60 Vbeta and 13 Jbeta primers. TCRdb keeps only in-frame clones here, not all; method: immunoSEQ multiplex PCR. The sample carries around 100,000 clones, 60% to 80% recorded once. Sequenced input: PBMCs. The receptors here all came from a man between 18 and 35 years old in good health and CMV-seropositive.

V usage is TRBV10-3 and J usage is TRBJ2-7; tentatively, D is TRBD2 (5 bases). The CDR3 runs 12 residues. V was shortened by 6 bases and J by 2 bases, with 8 bases between the two germline ends. CDR1 is ENHRY, CDR2 SYGVKD, per germline. DNA for the CDR3: TGTGCCATCAGCCCGGGGACCTACGAGCAGTACTTC. This encodes CAISPGTYEQYF.

There are a few counts of this clone. CDR3 sequence (DNA): TGTGCCAGCAGCATCACAGGGGGATGGGAGCCCCAGCATTTT. Protein: CASSITGGWEPQHF. The chain uses TRBV7-2 and TRBJ1-5, with 8 bases aligning to TRBD1. CDR1 and CDR2 from the germline V gene are SGHTA and FQGNSA. CDR3 size: 14 residues. Trimming removed 5 bases from V and 8 bases from J; junction bases left unmatched: 8.

The chain joins TRBV15 to TRBJ2-5, with 7 bases lining up with TRBD1. Germline CDR1 reads LNHNV; CDR2 reads YYDKDF (reference sequence). The V gene end was trimmed by 4 bases and the J gene end by 5 bases; junction bases not matched to a gene: 10. This CDR3 is 15 amino acids long. CDR3 in DNA: TGTGCCACCAGCACTCTAGGGTTGGGACAGGAGACCCAGTACTTC. Translating it yields CATSTLGLGQETQYF. Based on the CDR3 plus reference TRBV15 and TRBJ2-5, the full variable domain is DAMVIQNPRYQVTQFGKPVTLSCSQTLNHNVMYWYQQKSSQAPKLLFHYYDKDFNNEADTPDNFQSRRPNTSFCFLDIRSPGLGDTAMYLCATSTLGLGQETQYFGPGTRLLVL.

This clone occurred once. The genes are TRBV19 and TRBJ1-2; tentatively, D is TRBD1 (5 bases). The CDR3 runs to 15 residues. Trimming pared 2 bases from V and 7 bases from J, leaving 17 bases between. Germline CDR1 is LNHDA and CDR2 is SQIVND (reference sequence). The CDR3 nucleotides read TGTGCCAGTAGTATACCTCAGAGGACACTTTTTGGCTACACCTTC. This codes for CASSIPQRTLFGYTF. Drawing the rest from reference TRBV19 and TRBJ1-2, the complete variable domain is DGGITQSPKYLFRKEGQNVTLSCEQNLNHDAMYWYRQDPGQGLRLIYYSQIVNDFQKGDIAEGYSVSREKKESFPLTVTSAQKNPTAFYLCASSIPQRTLFGYTFGSGTRLTVV.

This clone was seen only a few times. V and J are TRBV4-1 and TRBJ1-6; 8 positions agree with TRBD1. The ends lost 6 bases at V and 7 bases at J; junction bases unmatched: 8. The CDR3 spans 15 residues. Per germline, CDR1 MGHRA and CDR2 YSYEKL. CDR3 DNA sequence: TGCGCCAGCAGACTGGGACAGGAGGGGAATTCACCCCTCCACTTT. Its translation: CASRLGQEGNSPLHF.

This clone was seen a single time. The DNA is omitted, as the CDR3 cannot be located on it reliably, and the CDR3 follows TCRdb's listing. Other DNA sequences in the sample encode the same CDR3. The V and J genes are TRBV27 and TRBJ1-1. The CDR3 spans 14 residues, counting both ends. Germline CDR1 is MNHEY and CDR2 is SMNVEV (reference sequence). The CDR3 loop reads CASSFGEGYTEAFF.

The chain has TRBV28 and TRBJ2-1; TRBD2 agrees at 9 bases. The germline V gene encodes CDR1 MDHEN and CDR2 SYDVKM. The CDR3 runs to 16 residues. The trim removed 2 bases at V and 0 bases at J, leaving 2 bases unmatched. The CDR3 is CASSLVAGVSYNEQFF. In nucleotides, the CDR3 is TGTGCCAGCAGTTTAGTAGCGGGGGTCTCCTACAATGAGCAGTTCTTC. Combining the CDR3 with reference TRBV28 and TRBJ2-1 gives the whole variable domain DVKVTQSSRYLVKRTGEKVFLECVQDMDHENMFWYRQDPGLGLRLIYFSYDVKMKEKGDIPEGYSVSREKKERFSLILESASTNQTSMYLCASSLVAGVSYNEQFFGPGTRLTVL.

The gene calls are TRBV27 and TRBJ1-2; TRBD1 matches 12 bases. The CDR3 runs 14 residues. Germline V gene data show CDR1 as MNHEY and CDR2 as SMNVEV (reference sequence). Trimming removed 10 bases from V and 4 bases from J; junction bases left unmatched: 7. The chain's CDR3 is CATGTGGQGYGYTF. As DNA, the CDR3 is TGTGCCACAGGGACAGGGGGCCAGGGCTATGGCTACACCTTC.

The chain has TRBV7-3 and TRBJ2-2, with no clear D. The germline V gene encodes CDR1 SGHTA and CDR2 FQGTGA. Trimming removed 2 bases at V and 2 bases at J, with 12 bases between. The CDR3 is 16 residues long. CDR3 sequence: CASSLFSTINTGELFF. For the CDR3, the DNA is TGTGCCAGCAGCTTATTTAGTACTATAAACACCGGGGAGCTGTTTTTT.

This chain links TRBV6-5 with TRBJ1-2, with TRBD1 matching 10 bases. Germline V gene data show CDR1 as MNHEY and CDR2 as SVGAGI. V was clipped by 2 bases and J by 6 bases; unmatched bases: 9. The CDR3 loop spans 16 amino acids. DNA for the CDR3: TGTGCCAGCAGTTACAAGACAGGGGGCCGTAGTGATGGCTACACCTTC. Protein: CASSYKTGGRSDGYTF.

The gene calls are TRBV7-6 and TRBJ2-3, with 8 bases fitting TRBD2. The CDR3 spans 17 residues. Germline CDR1 reads SGHVS; CDR2 reads FNYEAQ. The V segment lost 1 base and the J segment 3 bases; nucleotides outside the gene matches: 9. CDR3 loop: CASSLESGGTGTDTQYF. DNA of the CDR3: TGTGCCAGCAGCTTAGAGAGCGGGGGAACGGGTACAGATACGCAGTATTTT.

This clone appeared a few times. The chain links TRBV5-6 to TRBJ1-6; TRBD1 matches 7 bases. This CDR3 region has 13 residues. V shed 3 bases, J shed 10 bases, and the junction held 4 bases outside the gene matches. The germline gives CDR1 SGHDT, CDR2 YYEEEE. CDR3: CASSWGQNSPLHF. The CDR3 nucleotides are TGTGCCAGCAGCTGGGGACAGAACTCACCCCTCCACTTT.

This chain joins TRBV5-1 and TRBJ2-3; D is unclear. The CDR3 extends over 14 amino acids. Trimming left V 0 bases short and J 2 bases short, with 7 bases between. Germline loops: CDR1 SGHRS, CDR2 YFSETQ. The CDR3 sequence: CASSLAQSTDTQYF. CDR3 bases: TGCGCCAGCAGCTTGGCGCAGTCCACAGATACGCAGTATTTT.

V and J are TRBV27 and TRBJ2-7; D is perhaps TRBD2 (6 bases). The CDR3 sequence is 11 residues long. V gave up 8 bases and J gave up 5 bases, with 10 bases separating them. The V gene's germline CDR1 is MNHEY and CDR2 SMNVEV (reference sequence). The CDR3 sequence is CASSGGDEQYF. DNA of the CDR3: TGTGCCAGCTCGGGCGGGGACGAGCAGTACTTC.

The rearrangement links TRBV6-5 to TRBJ1-2, with TRBD1 as a possible D gene (5 bases). Between the trimmed V and J ends, which lost 0 bases and 8 bases, there was a span of 16 bases. CDR3 size: 15 residues. In germline, CDR1 is MNHEY, CDR2 SVGAGI. DNA for the CDR3: TGTGCCAGCAGTTACTCGATTTCTCAGGGCTGGGGCTACACCTTC. It yields the protein CASSYSISQGWGYTF.

The V call is TRBV6-5, the J call TRBJ2-7; D might be TRBD1 (5 bases). Germline CDR1 reads MNHEY; CDR2 reads SVGAGI. CDR3 length equals 14 residues. V was shortened by 0 bases and J by 2 bases, with 8 bases between the two germline ends. The CDR3 region is CASSYSDKTYEQYF. The CDR3 coding sequence is TGTGCCAGCAGTTACTCGGACAAGACCTACGAGCAGTACTTC.

The chain combines TRBV30 with TRBJ1-1; maybe TRBD1 (6 bases). Germline V lookup: CDR1 GTSNPN, CDR2 SVGIG (reference sequence). The CDR3 has 11 residues. The germline V and J ends were trimmed by 3 bases and 7 bases, with 9 bases remaining between them. The CDR3 loop is CAWSQTGEAFF. CDR3 nucleotide sequence: TGTGCCTGGAGCCAGACAGGTGAAGCTTTCTTT.

V and J are TRBV6-1 and TRBJ2-1; D ambiguous. Looked up from germline, CDR1 is MNHNS and CDR2 is SASEGT. This CDR3 spans 15 amino acids. Between the trimmed V and J ends, which lost 1 base and 0 bases, there was a span of 7 bases. CDR3 region: CASSEEAGSYNEQFF. The DNA of the CDR3 is TGTGCCAGCAGTGAAGAGGCAGGCTCCTACAATGAGCAGTTCTTC.

This chain links TRBV13 with TRBJ2-3; D might be TRBD2 (6 bases). In germline, CDR1 is PRHDT, CDR2 FYEKMQ (reference sequence). The CDR3 loop spans 17 amino acids. Trimming pared 0 bases from V and 0 bases from J, leaving 13 bases between. The CDR3 nucleotides read TGTGCCAGCAGCTTAGGCGGGAGATACACTAGCACAGATACGCAGTATTTT. This sequence encodes CASSLGGRYTSTDTQYF. The whole variable domain, remainder taken from reference TRBV13 and TRBJ2-3, is AAGVIQSPRHLIKEKRETATLKCYPIPRHDTVYWYQQGPGQDPQFLISFYEKMQSDKGSIPDRFSAQQFSDYHSELNMSSLELGDSALYFCASSLGGRYTSTDTQYFGPGTRLTVL.

This sequence joins TRBV5-1 and TRBJ2-1; TRBD2 agrees at 13 bases. The CDR3 sequence is 16 residues long. The trim removed 0 bases at V and 10 bases at J, leaving 7 bases unmatched. Germline loops: CDR1 SGHRS, CDR2 YFSETQ. The CDR3 sequence is CASSLGLAGGREEQFF. CDR3 in DNA: TGCGCCAGCAGCTTGGGACTAGCGGGGGGCCGGGAGGAGCAGTTCTTC.

The rearrangement joins TRBV5-1 to TRBJ2-1, with TRBD2 matching over 7 bases. V shed 4 bases, J shed 3 bases, and the junction held 7 bases outside the gene matches. Germline V lookup: CDR1 SGHRS, CDR2 YFSETQ. The CDR3 totals 15 residues. The chain's CDR3 is CASSRAGVSYNEQFF. CDR3 DNA: TGCGCCAGCAGCCGCGCGGGGGTTAGCTACAATGAGCAGTTCTTC. Combining the CDR3 with reference TRBV5-1 and TRBJ2-1 gives the whole variable domain KAGVTQTPRYLIKTRGQQVTLSCSPISGHRSVSWYQQTPGQGLQFLFEYFSETQRNKGNFPGRFSGRQFSNSRSEMNVSTLELGDSALYLCASSRAGVSYNEQFFGPGTRLTVL.

The chain couples TRBV28 to TRBJ2-7; 7 bases are shared with TRBD1. Germline values: CDR1 MDHEN, CDR2 SYDVKM. This CDR3 has 12 amino acids. V was clipped by 5 bases and J by 13 bases; unmatched bases: 11. In nucleotides, the CDR3 is TGTGCCAGCAGTACCCCGACAGGGCTGCTATACGTC. Its translation: CASSTPTGLLYV.

The chain employs TRBV6-1 and TRBJ1-4, with 7 bases fitting TRBD1. CDR1 MNHNS and CDR2 SASEGT come from the germline V gene. V gave up 3 bases and J gave up 1 base; unmatched junction bases: 2. This CDR3 spans 15 amino acids. The CDR3 protein is CASSDRGRTNEKLFF. Here the CDR3 DNA reads TGTGCCAGCAGTGATAGGGGGCGAACTAATGAAAAACTGTTTTTT.

The chain employs TRBV7-7 and TRBJ2-5, with 7 bases that match TRBD1. The germline V gene encodes CDR1 SSHAT and CDR2 FNYEAQ (reference sequence). This CDR3 is 15 amino acids long. V shed 5 bases, J shed 2 bases, and the junction held 8 bases outside the gene matches. CDR3 nucleotides: TGTGCCAGCAGCAAAGACAGGACAGGACAAGAGACCCAGTACTTC. Protein: CASSKDRTGQETQYF.

DNA of the CDR3: TGTGCCAGCAGCCACCGAGGACAGGGGCACGTCTATGGCTACACCTTC. Translation: CASSHRGQGHVYGYTF. The V and J genes are TRBV14 and TRBJ1-2; 9 bases align to TRBD1. Germline CDR1 is SGHDN and CDR2 is FVKESK. V lost 3 bases to trimming and J lost 4 bases; unmatched junction nucleotides: 9. The CDR3 is made up of 16 amino acids.

The genes are TRBV5-1 and TRBJ2-7; 10 nucleotides line up with TRBD2. The CDR3 has 15 residues. V was clipped by 3 bases and J by 0 bases; unmatched bases: 3. Per germline, CDR1 SGHRS and CDR2 YFSETQ. CDR3: CASSSLAGYSYEQYF. DNA for the CDR3: TGCGCCAGCAGCTCACTAGCGGGGTACTCCTACGAGCAGTACTTC.

The chain carries TRBV29-1 and TRBJ2-3; 7 nucleotides match TRBD2. The CDR3 contains 13 residues. The trim removed 7 bases at V and 7 bases at J, leaving 11 bases unmatched. CDR1 and CDR2 (germline): SQVTM, ANQGSEA. DNA for the CDR3: TGCAGCGGACTAGCACCGCTGAGGAATACGCAGTATTTT. As protein: CSGLAPLRNTQYF.